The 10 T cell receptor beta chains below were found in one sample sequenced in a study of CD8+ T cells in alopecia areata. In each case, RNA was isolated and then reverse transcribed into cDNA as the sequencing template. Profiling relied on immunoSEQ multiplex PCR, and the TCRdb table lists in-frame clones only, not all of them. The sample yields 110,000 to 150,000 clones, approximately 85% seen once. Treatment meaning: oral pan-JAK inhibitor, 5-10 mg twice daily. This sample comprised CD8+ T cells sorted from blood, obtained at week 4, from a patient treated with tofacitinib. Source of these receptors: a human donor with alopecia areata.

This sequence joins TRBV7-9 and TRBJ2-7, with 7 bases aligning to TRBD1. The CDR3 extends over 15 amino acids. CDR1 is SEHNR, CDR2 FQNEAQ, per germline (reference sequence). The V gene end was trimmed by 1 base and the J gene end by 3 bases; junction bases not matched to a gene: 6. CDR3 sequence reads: CASSLEGTAHYEQYF. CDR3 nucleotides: TGTGCCAGCAGCTTAGAGGGGACAGCACACTACGAGCAGTACTTC.

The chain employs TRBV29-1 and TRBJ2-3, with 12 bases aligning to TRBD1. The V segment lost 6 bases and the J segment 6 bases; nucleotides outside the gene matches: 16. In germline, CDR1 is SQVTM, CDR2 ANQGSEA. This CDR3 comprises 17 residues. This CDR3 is CSVETGTGGPESDTQYF. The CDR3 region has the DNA TGCAGCGTAGAAACCGGGACAGGGGGCCCGGAATCGGATACGCAGTATTTT.

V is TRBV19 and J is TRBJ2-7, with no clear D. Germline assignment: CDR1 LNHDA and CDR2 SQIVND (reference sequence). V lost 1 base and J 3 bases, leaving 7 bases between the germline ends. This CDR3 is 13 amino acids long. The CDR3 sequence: CASSIAVGYEQYF. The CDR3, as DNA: TGTGCCAGTAGTATAGCCGTCGGCTACGAGCAGTACTTC.

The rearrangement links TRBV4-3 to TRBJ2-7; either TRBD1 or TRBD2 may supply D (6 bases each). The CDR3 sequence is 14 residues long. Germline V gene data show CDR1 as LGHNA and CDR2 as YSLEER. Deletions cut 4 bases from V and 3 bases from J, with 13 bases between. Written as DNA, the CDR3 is TGCGCCAGCAGCCCCTTACAGGGAGGCTACGAGCAGTACTTC. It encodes CASSPLQGGYEQYF.

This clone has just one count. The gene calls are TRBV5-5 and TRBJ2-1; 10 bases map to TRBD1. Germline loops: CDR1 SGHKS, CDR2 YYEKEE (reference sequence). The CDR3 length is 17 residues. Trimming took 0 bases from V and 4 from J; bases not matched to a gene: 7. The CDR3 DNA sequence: TGTGCCAGCAGCTTGGCCGCCGGGACAGGGGTGTACAATGAGCAGTTCTTC. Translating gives CASSLAAGTGVYNEQFF.

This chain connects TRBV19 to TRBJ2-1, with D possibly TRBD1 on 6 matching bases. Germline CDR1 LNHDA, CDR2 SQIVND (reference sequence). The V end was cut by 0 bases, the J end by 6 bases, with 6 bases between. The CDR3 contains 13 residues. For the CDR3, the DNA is TGTGCCAGTAGTATAGAGACAGGCAATGAGCAGTTCTTC. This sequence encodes CASSIETGNEQFF.

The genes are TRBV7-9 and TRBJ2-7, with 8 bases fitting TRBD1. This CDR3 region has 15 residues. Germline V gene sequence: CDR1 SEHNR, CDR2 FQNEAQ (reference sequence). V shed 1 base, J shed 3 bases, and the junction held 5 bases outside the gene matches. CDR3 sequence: CASSLGQGSDYEQYF. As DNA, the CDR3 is TGTGCCAGCAGCTTAGGACAGGGGTCGGACTACGAGCAGTACTTC.

CDR3 DNA sequence: TGTGCCAGCAGCTTTAAAAGGTCTTCCTACGAGCAGTACTTC. It codes for CASSFKRSSYEQYF. The chain combines TRBV11-2 with TRBJ2-7, with D unclear. In germline, CDR1 is SGHAT, CDR2 FQNNGV. Trimming shortened V by 3 bases and J by 1 base, and 10 bases separated the two germline ends. The CDR3 is made up of 14 amino acids. The complete variable domain, with remaining parts taken from reference TRBV11-2 and TRBJ2-7, reads EAGVAQSPRYKIIEKRQSVAFWCNPISGHATLYWYQQILGQGPKLLIQFQNNGVVDDSQLPKDRFSAERLKGVDSTLKIQPAKLEDSAVYLCASSFKRSSYEQYFGPGTRLTVT.

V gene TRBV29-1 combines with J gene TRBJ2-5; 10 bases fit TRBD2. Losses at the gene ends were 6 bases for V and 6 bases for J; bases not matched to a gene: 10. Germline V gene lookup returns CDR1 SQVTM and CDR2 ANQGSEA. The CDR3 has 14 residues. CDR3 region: CSVVGLADLQTQYF. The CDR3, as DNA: TGCAGCGTCGTCGGACTAGCGGACCTCCAGACCCAGTACTTC.

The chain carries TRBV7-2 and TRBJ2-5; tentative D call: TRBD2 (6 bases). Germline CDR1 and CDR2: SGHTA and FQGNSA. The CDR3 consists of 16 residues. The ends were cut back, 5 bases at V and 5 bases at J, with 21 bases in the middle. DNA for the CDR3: TGTGCCAGCAGCCCCGGACTCGGAGGGCCAAGGGAGACCCAGTACTTC. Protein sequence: CASSPGLGGPRETQYF.